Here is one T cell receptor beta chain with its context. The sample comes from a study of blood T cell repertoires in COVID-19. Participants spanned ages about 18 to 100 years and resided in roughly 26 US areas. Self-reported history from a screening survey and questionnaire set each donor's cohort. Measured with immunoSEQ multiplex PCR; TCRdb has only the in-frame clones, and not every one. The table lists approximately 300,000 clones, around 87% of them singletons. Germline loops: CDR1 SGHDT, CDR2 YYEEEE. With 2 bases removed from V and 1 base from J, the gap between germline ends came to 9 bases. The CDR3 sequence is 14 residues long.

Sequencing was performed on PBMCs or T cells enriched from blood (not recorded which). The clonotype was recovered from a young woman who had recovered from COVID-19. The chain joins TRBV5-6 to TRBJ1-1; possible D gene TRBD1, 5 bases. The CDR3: CASSFGHPNTEAFF. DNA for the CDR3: TGTGCCAGCAGCTTTGGACACCCGAACACTGAAGCTTTCTTT.